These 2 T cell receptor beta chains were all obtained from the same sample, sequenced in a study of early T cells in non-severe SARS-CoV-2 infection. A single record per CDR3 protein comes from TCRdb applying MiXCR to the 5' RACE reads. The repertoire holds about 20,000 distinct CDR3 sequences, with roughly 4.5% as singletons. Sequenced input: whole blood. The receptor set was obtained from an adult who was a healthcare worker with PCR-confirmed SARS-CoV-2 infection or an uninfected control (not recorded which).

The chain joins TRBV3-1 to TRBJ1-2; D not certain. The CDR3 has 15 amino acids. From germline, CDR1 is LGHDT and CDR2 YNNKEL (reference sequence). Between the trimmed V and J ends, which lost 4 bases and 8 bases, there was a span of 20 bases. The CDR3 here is CASSLTDGKPGGYTF. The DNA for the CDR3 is TGTGCCAGCAGCCTGACGGACGGGAAACCCGGGGGCTACACCTTC. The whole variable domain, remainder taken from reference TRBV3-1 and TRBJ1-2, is DTAVSQTPKYLVTQMGNDKSIKCEQNLGHDTMYWYKQDSKKFLKIMFSYNNKELIINETVPNRFSPKSPDKAHLNLHINSLELGDSAVYFCASSLTDGKPGGYTFGSGTRLTVV.

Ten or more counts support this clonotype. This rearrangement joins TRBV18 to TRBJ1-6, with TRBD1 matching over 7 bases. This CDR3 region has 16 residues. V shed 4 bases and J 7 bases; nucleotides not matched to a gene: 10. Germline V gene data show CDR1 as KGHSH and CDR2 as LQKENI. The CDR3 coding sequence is TGTGCCAGCTCACGAATGACCGGGACAGAGAATTCACCCCTCCACTTT. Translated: CASSRMTGTENSPLHF. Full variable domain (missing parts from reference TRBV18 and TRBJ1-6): NAGVMQNPRHLVRRRGQEARLRCSPMKGHSHVYWYRQLPEEGLKFMVYLQKENIIDESGMPKERFSAEFPKEGPSILRIQQVVRGDSAAYFCASSRMTGTENSPLHFGNGTRLTVT.